The source of this TCR beta chain is a study of blood T cell repertoires in COVID-19. Study information: From the United States, Italy and Spain came samples of acute and convalescent COVID-19. From T cells, B-cell-depleted T cells, or PBMCs came the material, which was cDNA or gDNA.

The sample holds one count of this clone. The table came from immunoSEQ multiplex PCR; TCRdb's copy has only in-frame clones and leaves some out. Among around 45,000 clones listed, 79% were seen once. Per the germline V gene, CDR1 is ENHRY and CDR2 is SYGVKD. Trimming took off 3 bases at V and 3 bases at J, with 12 bases between the two ends. The CDR3 loop spans 15 amino acids. The sequencing sample was made of peripheral blood. The chain joins TRBV10-3 to TRBJ1-5; maybe TRBD1 (6 bases). This sequence originates from an elderly woman with acute or convalescent COVID-19. For the CDR3, the DNA is TGTGCCATCAGTGATGAAAACAGGGTCAATCAGCCCCAGCATTTT. This codes for CAISDENRVNQPQHF.